This TCR beta chain emerged from a study of early T cells in non-severe SARS-CoV-2 infection. Regarding the study as a whole: CD4 and private specificities were missed by VDJdb matching, which favored anti-spike CD8 responses.

Unique molecular identifiers were added to individual cDNA molecules. TCRdb re-called the 5' RACE reads with MiXCR, one entry per CDR3 protein. The sample lists around 70,000 distinct CDR3 sequences, 10% occurring once. The trim removed 4 bases at V and 0 bases at J, leaving 6 bases unmatched. Germline lookup yields CDR1 SGHVS and CDR2 FQNEAQ. The length of the CDR3 is 16 residues. For this clonotype: The antigen remains unidentified.

This receptor was taken from an adult who was a healthcare worker with PCR-confirmed SARS-CoV-2 infection or an uninfected control (not recorded which). The starting material was whole blood, obtained at baseline. This sequence joins TRBV7-8 and TRBJ1-1; TRBD1 agrees at 9 bases. The DNA for the CDR3 is TGTGCCAGCAGCTCAAGGACAGGGGACTTGAACACTGAAGCTTTCTTT. This sequence encodes CASSSRTGDLNTEAFF.